The 3 T cell receptor beta chains below all came from one sample that was sequenced in a study of shared clonotypes between healthy human individuals. Produced via immunoSEQ multiplex PCR; TCRdb's table is partial and in-frame only. The sample holds about 2.4 million clones, 93% seen once. The sequenced sample was naive CD4+ T cells from PBMCs. Subset in this sample: CD45RA+ positively selected. These receptors were collected from a man between 18 and 35 years old in good health. Some clones in this sample may be carry-over from other donors' samples.

The CDR3 DNA reads as TGTGCCAGCAGCATGGGCAGGACAGATACGCAGTATTTT. Its protein product is CASSMGRTDTQYF. The V and J genes are TRBV9 and TRBJ2-3, with D uncertain. This CDR3 has 13 amino acids. Germline-derived CDR1 and CDR2 are SGDLS and YYNGEE. V was trimmed by 4 bases and J by 3 bases, leaving 9 bases between them.

The V gene is TRBV7-9, the J gene TRBJ1-6; D is perhaps TRBD1 (6 bases). The CDR3 runs 16 residues. The germline gives CDR1 SEHNR, CDR2 FQNEAQ (reference sequence). Trimming removed 5 bases at V and 5 bases at J, with 16 bases between. The CDR3 DNA reads as TGTGCCAGCAGCAACCCCGGGGGGCCCGATAATTCACCCCTCCACTTT. It specifies CASSNPGGPDNSPLHF.

A remark on this clone: The same CDR3 also results from other DNA sequences found in this sample. This chain joins TRBV5-1 and TRBJ2-5; D remains ambiguous. CDR1 is SGHRS and CDR2 is YFSETQ in the germline V gene. This CDR3 region has 13 residues. The V gene lost 2 bases and the J gene lost 2 bases, with 7 bases spanning the gap. Written as DNA, the CDR3 is TGCGCCAGCAGCTTATTAATTCAAGAGACCCAGTACTTC. Translating gives CASSLLIQETQYF.